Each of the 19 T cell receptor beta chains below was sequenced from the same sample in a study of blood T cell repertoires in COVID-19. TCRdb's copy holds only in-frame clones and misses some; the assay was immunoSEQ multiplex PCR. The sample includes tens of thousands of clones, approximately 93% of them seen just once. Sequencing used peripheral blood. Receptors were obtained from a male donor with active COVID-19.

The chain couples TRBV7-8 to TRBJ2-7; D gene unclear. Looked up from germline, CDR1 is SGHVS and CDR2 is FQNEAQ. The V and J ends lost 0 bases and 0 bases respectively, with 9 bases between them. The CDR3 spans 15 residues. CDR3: CASSLAGLPSYEQYF. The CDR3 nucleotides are TGTGCCAGCAGCTTAGCCGGGTTGCCCTCCTACGAGCAGTACTTC.

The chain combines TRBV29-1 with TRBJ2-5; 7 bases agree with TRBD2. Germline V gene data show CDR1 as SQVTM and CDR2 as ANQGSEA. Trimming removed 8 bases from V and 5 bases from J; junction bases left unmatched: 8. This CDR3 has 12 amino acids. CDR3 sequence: CSLRIGRETQYF. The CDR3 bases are TGCAGCCTACGAATCGGGAGGGAGACCCAGTACTTC. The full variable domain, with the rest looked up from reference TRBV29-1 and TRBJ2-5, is SAVISQKPSRDICQRGTSLTIQCQVDSQVTMMFWYRQQPGQSLTLIATANQGSEATYESGFVIDKFPISRPNLTFSTLTVSNMSPEDSSIYLCSLRIGRETQYFGPGTRLLVL.

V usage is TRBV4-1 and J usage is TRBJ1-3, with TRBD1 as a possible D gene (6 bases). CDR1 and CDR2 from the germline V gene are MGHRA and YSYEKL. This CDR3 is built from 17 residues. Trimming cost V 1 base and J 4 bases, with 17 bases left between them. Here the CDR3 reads CASSQGPGVVHGNTIYF. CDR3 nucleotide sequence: TGCGCCAGCAGCCAAGGACCAGGGGTGGTGCACGGAAACACCATATATTTT.

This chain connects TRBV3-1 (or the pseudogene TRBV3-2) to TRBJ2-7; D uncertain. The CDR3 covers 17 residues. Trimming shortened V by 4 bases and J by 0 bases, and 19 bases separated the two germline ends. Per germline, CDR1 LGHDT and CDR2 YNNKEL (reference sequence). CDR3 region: CASSPFSQFPLSYEQYF. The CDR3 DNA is TGTGCCAGCAGCCCGTTCTCTCAGTTCCCTCTCTCCTACGAGCAGTACTTC.

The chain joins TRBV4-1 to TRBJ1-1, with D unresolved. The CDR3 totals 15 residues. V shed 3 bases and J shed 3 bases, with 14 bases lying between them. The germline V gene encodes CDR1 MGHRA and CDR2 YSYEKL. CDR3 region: CASSQRPLWDTEAFF. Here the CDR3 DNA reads TGCGCCAGCAGCCAGCGGCCCTTGTGGGACACTGAAGCTTTCTTT.

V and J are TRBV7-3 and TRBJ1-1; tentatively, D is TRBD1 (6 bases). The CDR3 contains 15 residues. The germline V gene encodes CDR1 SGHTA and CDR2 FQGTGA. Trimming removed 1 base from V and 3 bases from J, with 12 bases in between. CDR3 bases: TGTGCCAGCAGCTTAAAGGGCAGGGGATACACTGAAGCTTTCTTT. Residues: CASSLKGRGYTEAFF.

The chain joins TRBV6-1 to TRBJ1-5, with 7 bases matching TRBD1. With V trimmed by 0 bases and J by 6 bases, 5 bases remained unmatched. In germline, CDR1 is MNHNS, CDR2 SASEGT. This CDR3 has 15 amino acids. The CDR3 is CASSEAGGDSQPQHF. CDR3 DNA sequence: TGTGCCAGCAGTGAAGCTGGTGGGGACAGTCAGCCCCAGCATTTT.

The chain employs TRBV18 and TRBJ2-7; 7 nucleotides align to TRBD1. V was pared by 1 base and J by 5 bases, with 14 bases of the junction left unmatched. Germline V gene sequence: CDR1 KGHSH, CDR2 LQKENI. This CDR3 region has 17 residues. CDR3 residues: CASSPRAQGTLSHEQYF. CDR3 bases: TGTGCCAGCTCACCACGGGCACAGGGGACCCTTTCCCACGAGCAGTACTTC.

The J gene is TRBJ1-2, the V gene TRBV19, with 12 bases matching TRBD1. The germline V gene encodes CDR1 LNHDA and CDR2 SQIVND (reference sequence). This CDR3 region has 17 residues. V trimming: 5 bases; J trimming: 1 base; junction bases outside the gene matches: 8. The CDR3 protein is CASSQGTGGVYNYGYTF. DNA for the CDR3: TGTGCCAGTAGTCAGGGGACAGGGGGCGTTTATAACTATGGCTACACCTTC.

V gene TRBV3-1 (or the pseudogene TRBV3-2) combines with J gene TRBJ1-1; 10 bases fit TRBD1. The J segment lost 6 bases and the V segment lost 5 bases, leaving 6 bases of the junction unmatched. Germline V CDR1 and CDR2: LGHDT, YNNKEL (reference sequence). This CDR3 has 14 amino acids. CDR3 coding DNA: TGTGCCAGCAGCGGAGGACAGGGGGAATCTGAAGCTTTCTTT. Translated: CASSGGQGESEAFF.

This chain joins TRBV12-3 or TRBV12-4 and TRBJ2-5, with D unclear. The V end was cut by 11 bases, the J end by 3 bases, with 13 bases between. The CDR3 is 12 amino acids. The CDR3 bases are TGTGCCTCTCGTGAGATGAAAGAGACCCAGTACTTC. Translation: CASREMKETQYF.

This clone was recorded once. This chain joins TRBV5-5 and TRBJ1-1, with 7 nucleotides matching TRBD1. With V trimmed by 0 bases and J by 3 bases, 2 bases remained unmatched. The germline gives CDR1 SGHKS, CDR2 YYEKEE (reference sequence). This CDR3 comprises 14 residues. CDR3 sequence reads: CASSLGGGYTEAFF. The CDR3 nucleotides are TGTGCCAGCAGCTTGGGAGGGGGCTACACTGAAGCTTTCTTT.

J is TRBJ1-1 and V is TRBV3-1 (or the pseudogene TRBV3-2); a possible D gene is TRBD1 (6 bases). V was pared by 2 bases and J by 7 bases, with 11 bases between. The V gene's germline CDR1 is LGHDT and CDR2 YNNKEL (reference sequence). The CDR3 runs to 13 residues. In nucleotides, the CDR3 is TGTGCCAGCAGCCAATCCGGACAGTTTGAAGCTTTCTTT. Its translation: CASSQSGQFEAFF.

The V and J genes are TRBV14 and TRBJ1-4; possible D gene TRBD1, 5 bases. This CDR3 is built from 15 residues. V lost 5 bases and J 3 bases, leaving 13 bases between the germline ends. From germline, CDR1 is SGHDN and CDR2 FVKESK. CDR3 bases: TGTGCCAGCAGCTTCGGGGGGGTAGCTAATGAAAAACTGTTTTTT. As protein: CASSFGGVANEKLFF.

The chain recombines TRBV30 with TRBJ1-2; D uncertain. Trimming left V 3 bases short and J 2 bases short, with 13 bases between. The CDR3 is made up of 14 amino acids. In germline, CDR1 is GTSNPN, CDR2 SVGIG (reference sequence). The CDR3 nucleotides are TGTGCCTGGAGCAATAAACAGTTAAACTATGGCTACACCTTC. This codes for CAWSNKQLNYGYTF. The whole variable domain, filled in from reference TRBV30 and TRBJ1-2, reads SQTIHQWPATLVQPVGSPLSLECTVEGTSNPNLYWYRQAAGRGLQLLFYSVGIGQISSEVPQNLSASRPQDRQFILSSKKLLLSDSGFYLCAWSNKQLNYGYTFGSGTRLTVV.

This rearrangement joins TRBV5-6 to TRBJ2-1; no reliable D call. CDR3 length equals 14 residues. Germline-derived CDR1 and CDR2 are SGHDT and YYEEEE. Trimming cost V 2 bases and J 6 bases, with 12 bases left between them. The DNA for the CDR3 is TGTGCCAGCAGCTTTGGTGCGGTCCTCAATGAGCAGTTCTTC. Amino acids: CASSFGAVLNEQFF.

CDR3 sequence: CSDEGLGRGGTEAFF. DNA of the CDR3: TGCAGCGACGAGGGGCTGGGGAGGGGTGGGACTGAAGCTTTCTTT. The V gene is TRBV29-1, the J gene TRBJ1-1; D may be TRBD1 (5 bases). The germline gives CDR1 SQVTM, CDR2 ANQGSEA. The CDR3 is 15 amino acids. Trimming took 7 bases from V and 5 from J, leaving 23 bases between them. Full variable domain (outside the CDR3, taken from reference TRBV29-1 and TRBJ1-1): SAVISQKPSRDICQRGTSLTIQCQVDSQVTMMFWYRQQPGQSLTLIATANQGSEATYESGFVIDKFPISRPNLTFSTLTVSNMSPEDSSIYLCSDEGLGRGGTEAFFGQGTRLTVV.

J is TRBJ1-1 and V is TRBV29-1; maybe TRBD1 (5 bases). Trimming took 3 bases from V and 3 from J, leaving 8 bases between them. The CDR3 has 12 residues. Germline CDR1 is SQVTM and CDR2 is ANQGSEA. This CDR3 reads CSVDGADTEAFF. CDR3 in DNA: TGCAGCGTTGATGGGGCTGACACTGAAGCTTTCTTT.

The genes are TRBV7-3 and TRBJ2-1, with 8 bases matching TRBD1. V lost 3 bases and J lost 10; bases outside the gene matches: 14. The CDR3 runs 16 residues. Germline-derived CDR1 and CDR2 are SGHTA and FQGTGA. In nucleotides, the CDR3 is TGTGCCAGCAGCTTGGAGGGACAGGTCAATCGGGGAGAGCAGTTCTTC. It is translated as CASSLEGQVNRGEQFF.